The rows below give T cell receptor beta chains drawn from one sample of a study of CD8 T cells in Susac syndrome. TCRdb used MiXCR to reprocess the immunoSEQ multiplex PCR reads, holding one entry per CDR3 protein. The data hold 150,000 to 200,000 distinct CDR3 sequences, with approximately 96% observed a single time. The sequencing input was CD4+ T cells from PBMCs. These receptors came from a human donor with Susac syndrome. Both conserved end residues are part of each CDR3. The order of the fields is CDR3 DNA, CDR3 protein, clone size, J gene, V gene, D gene. The D gene is left open where the match is weak. Clone size is given for some rows only: seen once, a few or many times, or a class if the clone is expanded.

TGTGCCAGCAGCCAAAGAAGGGAGACCCAGTACTTC	CASSQRRETQYF	-	TRBJ2-5	TRBV7-8	-
TGTGCCAGTCAGAGCCAAACAGGGAGTCAGCCCCAGCATTTT	CASQSQTGSQPQHF	-	TRBJ1-5	TRBV19	-
TGCAGTGTTCGAGTTACAGATACGCAGTATTTT	CSVRVTDTQYF	-	TRBJ2-3	TRBV20-1	-
TGTGCCAGCAGCCTCGGACAGGGGGCAAATTCACCCCTCCACTTT	CASSLGQGANSPLHF	-	TRBJ1-6	TRBV11-2	TRBD1
TGTGCCAGCAGGCTTCAGGCAACTAATGAAAAACTGTTTTTT	CASRLQATNEKLFF	-	TRBJ1-4	TRBV6-1	-
TGTGCCAGCAGCCACACCGGGACCACCACAGATACGCAGTATTTT	CASSHTGTTTDTQYF	-	TRBJ2-3	TRBV3-1	-
TGTGCCTGGAGTGTACGCCGGACGCAGAAGGTTGGCTACACCTTC	CAWSVRRTQKVGYTF	once	TRBJ1-2	TRBV30	-
TGTGCCAGCAGGGAATCTCTGATGAACACTGAAGCTTTCTTT	CASRESLMNTEAFF	-	TRBJ1-1	TRBV6-2/TRBV6-3	-
TGTGCCAGCGGACTAGCGGGGGCGGGGGAGCAGTACTTC	CASGLAGAGEQYF	-	TRBJ2-7	TRBV2	TRBD2
TGTGCCTGGAGTGTACGGGGGATTCTACAGGGGCCGGAAGCTTTCTTT	CAWSVRGILQGPEAFF	once	TRBJ1-1	TRBV30	TRBD1
TGCAGTGCTAGGGTTGGACTAGCTTCGGACAATGAGCAGTTCTTC	CSARVGLASDNEQFF	-	TRBJ2-1	TRBV20-1	TRBD2
TGTGCCATCAGTGAGTCGGGACTAGCCGCAGAGACCCAGTACTTC	CAISESGLAAETQYF	-	TRBJ2-5	TRBV10-3	TRBD2
TGCGCCAGCAGTGACCCACGATCTAACTATGGCTACACCTTC	CASSDPRSNYGYTF	-	TRBJ1-2	TRBV5-1	-
TGTGCCAGCAGCTTAGATACATTGGGAGCGGGGGCCACAGATACGCAGTATTTT	CASSLDTLGAGATDTQYF	-	TRBJ2-3	TRBV7-6	TRBD2
TGCAGTGCTAGCCCCGCTCAAGAGACCCAGTACTTC	CSASPAQETQYF	-	TRBJ2-5	TRBV20-1	-
TGTGCCTGGAGTCCCGGGGGTTCTGGGGCCAACGTCCTGACTTTC	CAWSPGGSGANVLTF	-	TRBJ2-6	TRBV30	-
TGTGCCAGCAGCTCCCCCGGGGCGGTCTATGGCTACACCTTC	CASSSPGAVYGYTF	-	TRBJ1-2	TRBV11-2	-
TGTGCCAGCAGCTTGGCTAGTACGCAGTATTTT	CASSLASTQYF	-	TRBJ2-3	TRBV5-6	-
TGCGCCAGCAGCACGGGGACAGCTGACGCCATCTTC	CASSTGTADAIF	-	TRBJ2-1	TRBV5-1	TRBD1
TGTGCCAGCTCACGCGGCAGTGACCAGCCCCAGCATTTT	CASSRGSDQPQHF	-	TRBJ1-5	TRBV18	-
TGCGCCAGCATGGGACTAGACAGGTACGAGCAGTACTTC	CASMGLDRYEQYF	-	TRBJ2-7	TRBV10-2	TRBD2
TGCAGCGTTGAAGATTTCCTAGCGGGGCTCAATGAGCAGTTCTTC	CSVEDFLAGLNEQFF	once	TRBJ2-1	TRBV29-1	TRBD2
TGTGCCATCCTCGGCGGGGAGTCCTACGAGCAGTACTTC	CAILGGESYEQYF	-	TRBJ2-7	TRBV7-9	-
TGTGCCAGCAGAGGACAGGGCATTGGCTACACCTTC	CASRGQGIGYTF	-	TRBJ1-2	TRBV25-1	TRBD1
TGTGCCAGCAGCCCGCTGACTAGTTGGGCCCAGTACTTC	CASSPLTSWAQYF	-	TRBJ2-5	TRBV7-3	-
TGTGCCAGCAGCGTAGCGGGGGGTTCGAGGGCTGAAGCTTTCTTT	CASSVAGGSRAEAFF	-	TRBJ1-1	TRBV9	-
TGTGCCATCCATCCTAGGGGGGACAGTCCCACAGATACGCAGTATTTT	CAIHPRGDSPTDTQYF	-	TRBJ2-3	TRBV10-3	-
TGTGCCTGGAGTTTAGGTAGCGGACACCAAGAGACCCAGTACTTC	CAWSLGSGHQETQYF	-	TRBJ2-5	TRBV30	-
TGTGCCACCAGTGACCGGACTAGCGGGGGAGATACGCAGTATTTT	CATSDRTSGGDTQYF	-	TRBJ2-3	TRBV24-1	TRBD2
TGCAGTGCCAGGGGACAGGGGAACACCGGGGAGCTGTTTTTT	CSARGQGNTGELFF	once	TRBJ2-2	TRBV20-1	TRBD1
TGTGCCAGCAGCCGCGGGACTAGCGGGGGCGTAGCCAAAAACATTCAGTACTTC	CASSRGTSGGVAKNIQYF	-	TRBJ2-4	TRBV3-1	TRBD2
TGTGCCAGCAGCCCTGGGACCACGTTATTCTATGGCTACACCTTC	CASSPGTTLFYGYTF	-	TRBJ1-2	TRBV7-2	-
TGCAGCGTCCAACGAGGGGGGGACGAGCAGTACTTC	CSVQRGGDEQYF	-	TRBJ2-7	TRBV29-1	-
TGTGCCAGCAGTTTAATGGGGGGACAAAACACCGGGGAGCTGTTTTTT	CASSLMGGQNTGELFF	-	TRBJ2-2	TRBV28	-
TGTGCCAGCAGTAGCGGAGGGGCCGGGGAGCTGTTTTTT	CASSSGGAGELFF	-	TRBJ2-2	TRBV6-6	-
TGCGCCAGCAGCTTGGAGTCCGGGGCGCGGAATTCACCCCTCCACTTT	CASSLESGARNSPLHF	once	TRBJ1-6	TRBV5-1	-
TGTGCCAGCAGTATCGACCGGGCCAGCGATGGCTACACCTTC	CASSIDRASDGYTF	few	TRBJ1-2	TRBV6-2/TRBV6-3	-
TGTGCCAGCACCCAGGGTCGGGGCAATGAGCAGTTCTTC	CASTQGRGNEQFF	-	TRBJ2-1	TRBV2	-
TGCAGCGTTGAAGATAAAGGGGGGCTGAGCTACACCTTC	CSVEDKGGLSYTF	-	TRBJ1-2	TRBV29-1	-
TGTGCCAGCAGCCAAGTTGGACTAGCTAGGTCAGATACGCAGTATTTT	CASSQVGLARSDTQYF	-	TRBJ2-3	TRBV3-1	TRBD2